This TCR beta chain was documented in a study of blood T cell repertoires in COVID-19. For the study at large: Acute and convalescent COVID-19 samples came from the United States, Italy and Spain. T cells, B-cell-depleted T cells, or PBMCs provided the cDNA or gDNA that served as material.

Trimming shortened V by 8 bases and J by 5 bases, and 7 bases separated the two germline ends. Germline V gene lookup returns CDR1 SNHLY and CDR2 FYNNEI. This CDR3 has 11 residues. The protocol was immunoSEQ multiplex PCR, while the TCRdb copy is restricted to in-frame clones and leaves out a portion. The sample consists of around 300,000 clones, roughly nine tenths of them appearing once. Material for sequencing was peripheral blood. This chain links TRBV2 with TRBJ1-5; D is undetermined. This receptor was identified in a man between 50 and 59 years old with acute or convalescent COVID-19. CDR3 loop: CASGRDQPQHF. DNA of the CDR3: TGTGCCAGCGGGAGGGATCAGCCCCAGCATTTT.